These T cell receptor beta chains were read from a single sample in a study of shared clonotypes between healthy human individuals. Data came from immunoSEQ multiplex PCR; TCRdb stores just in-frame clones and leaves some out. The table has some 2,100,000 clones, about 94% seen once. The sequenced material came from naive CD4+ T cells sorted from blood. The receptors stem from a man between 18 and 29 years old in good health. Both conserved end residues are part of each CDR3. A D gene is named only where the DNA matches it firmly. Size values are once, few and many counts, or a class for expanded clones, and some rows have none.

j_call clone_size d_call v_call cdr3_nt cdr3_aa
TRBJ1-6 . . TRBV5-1 TGCGCCAGCAGCGGGGCCCCAGATAATTCACCCCTCCACTTT CASSGAPDNSPLHF
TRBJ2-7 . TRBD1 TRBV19 TGTGCCAGTCGCACCGGGACAGGTGTTTCCTACGAGCAGTACTTC CASRTGTGVSYEQYF
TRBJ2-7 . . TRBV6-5 TGTGCCAGCAGTTATCGGGATGTGGGGTACTACGAGCAGTACTTC CASSYRDVGYYEQYF
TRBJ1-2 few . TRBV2 TGTGCCAGCAGCACAAAACCAGGCGGTGGCTATGGCTACACCTTC CASSTKPGGGYGYTF
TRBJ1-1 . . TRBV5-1 TGCGCCAGCAGCTTGGTATCCGCTCAGCAAGCTTTCTTT CASSLVSAQQAFF
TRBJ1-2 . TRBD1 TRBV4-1 TGCGCCAGCAGCCAAGGCAGGGACAGGGGTGACTATGGCTACACCTTC CASSQGRDRGDYGYTF
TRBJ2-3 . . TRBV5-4 TGTGCCAGCACCACAGGGCCCTCCACAGATACGCAGTATTTT CASTTGPSTDTQYF
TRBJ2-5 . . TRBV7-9 TGTGCCAGCGGTACCAGGGGGGAAGAGACCCAGTACTTC CASGTRGEETQYF
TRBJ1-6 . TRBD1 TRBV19 TGTGCCAGTAGTTTACAGGGGAGCTCCTATAATTCACCCCTCCACTTT CASSLQGSSYNSPLHF
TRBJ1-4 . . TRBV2 TGTGCCATCTCCTCCAACGGACAGTTTAATGAAAAACTGTTTTTT CAISSNGQFNEKLFF
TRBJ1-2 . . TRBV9 TGTGCCAGCAGAGCCCCTCGCAGCGGCTACACCTTC CASRAPRSGYTF
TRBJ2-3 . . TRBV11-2 TGTGCCAGCAGCGGGAGGGATACGCAGTATTTT CASSGRDTQYF
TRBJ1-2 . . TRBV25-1 TGTGCCAGCAGTGAACCGAATGACTATGGCTACACCTTC CASSEPNDYGYTF
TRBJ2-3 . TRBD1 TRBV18 TGTGCCAGCTCACCTTATAGGACAGGGGGCAGCGATCGGGCCACAGATACGCAGTATTTT CASSPYRTGGSDRATDTQYF
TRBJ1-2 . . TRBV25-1 TGTGCCAGCAGTGACCTCCTCTATGGCTACACCTTC CASSDLLYGYTF
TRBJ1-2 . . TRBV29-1 TGCAGCGGTTTCGGGGCTGGCTACACCTTC CSGFGAGYTF
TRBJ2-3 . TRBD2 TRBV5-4 TGTGCCAGCAGCTTGGTAGCGGGGGGACCCACAGATACGCAGTATTTT CASSLVAGGPTDTQYF
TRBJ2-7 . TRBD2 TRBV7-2 TGTGCCAGCAGCCCATCCGGAGCGGGAGGTGGCTACGAGCAGTACTTC CASSPSGAGGGYEQYF
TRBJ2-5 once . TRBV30 TGTGCCTGGAAGGTATCGGACAGCCAAGAGACCCAGTACTTC CAWKVSDSQETQYF
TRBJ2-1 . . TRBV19 TGTGCCAGTAGTATTCGCGGGGGCCCAAGAAATGAGCAGTTCTTC CASSIRGGPRNEQFF
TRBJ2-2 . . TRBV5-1 TGCGCCAGCAGCTTGGCGAATGGGGATACCGGGGAGCTGTTTTTT CASSLANGDTGELFF
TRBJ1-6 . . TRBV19 TGTGCCAGTAGTATAGGAGGGCGCGGACATAATTCACCCCTCCACTTT CASSIGGRGHNSPLHF
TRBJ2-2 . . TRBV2 TGTGCCAGCAGTGATAGTCAACAGGGTGAGACCGGGGAGCTGTTTTTT CASSDSQQGETGELFF
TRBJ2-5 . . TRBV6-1 TGTGCCAGCAGATCTGAAAAGACCCAGTACTTC CASRSEKTQYF
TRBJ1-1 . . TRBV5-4 TGTGCCAGCAGCGCTGAGGACACTGAAGCTTTCTTT CASSAEDTEAFF
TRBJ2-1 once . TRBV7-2 TGTGCCAGCAGCTTAAGATGGGACCCCAATGAGCAGTTCTTC CASSLRWDPNEQFF
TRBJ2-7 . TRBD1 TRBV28 TGTGCCAGCAGCTCACCGGGACAGGGAACCTACGAGCAGTACTTC CASSSPGQGTYEQYF
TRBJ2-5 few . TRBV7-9 TGTGCCAGCAGCCCCCAAGAGACCCAGTACTTC CASSPQETQYF
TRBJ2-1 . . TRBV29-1 TGCAGCGTTGAAGCGGGTTACAATGAGCAGTTCTTC CSVEAGYNEQFF
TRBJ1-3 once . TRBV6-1 TGTGCCAGCCGGACAGCCTCTGGAAACACCATATATTTT CASRTASGNTIYF
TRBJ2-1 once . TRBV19 TGTGCCAGTAAATCTTCCCTTACGATTTACAATGAGCAGTTCTTC CASKSSLTIYNEQFF
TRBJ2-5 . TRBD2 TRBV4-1 TGCGCCAGCAGCCAAGTGGGCGGGGGGGCCCCGGAGACCCAGTACTTC CASSQVGGGAPETQYF
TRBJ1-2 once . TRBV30 TGTGCCTGGAGGGCGGACAGCCCTAACTATGGCTACACCTTC CAWRADSPNYGYTF
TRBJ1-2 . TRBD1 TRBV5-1 TGCGCCAGCAGCCAGGGACAGGGACTAGAAGGCTACACCTTC CASSQGQGLEGYTF
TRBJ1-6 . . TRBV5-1 TGCGCCAGCAGCCCCCGGGACCTTTCTAGCTCCTATAATTCACCCCTCCACTTT CASSPRDLSSSYNSPLHF
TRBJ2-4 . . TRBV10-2 TGCGCCAGCAGGGAGACTCAGGTAGCCAAAAACATTCAGTACTTC CASRETQVAKNIQYF
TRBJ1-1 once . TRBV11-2 TGTGCCAGCAGCTCAGAAAATTGGCTGAACACTGAAGCTTTCTTT CASSSENWLNTEAFF
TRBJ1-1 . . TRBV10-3 TGTGCCATCAGTGAGCCCTGGGCCACTGAAGCTTTCTTT CAISEPWATEAFF
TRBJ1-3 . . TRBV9 TGTGCCAGCAGCGTCGCGGCCGTCTCTGGAAACACCATATATTTT CASSVAAVSGNTIYF
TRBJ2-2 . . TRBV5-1 TGCGCCAGCAGCTTGGGAGGTCACCTCTACACCGGGGAGCTGTTTTTT CASSLGGHLYTGELFF
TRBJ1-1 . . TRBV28 TGTGCCAGCACCCCACCGGGGCCCGTTACTGAAGCTTTCTTT CASTPPGPVTEAFF
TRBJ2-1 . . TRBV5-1 TGCGCCAGCAGCTTGGAGAGGGGGGTCGATGAGCAGTTCTTC CASSLERGVDEQFF
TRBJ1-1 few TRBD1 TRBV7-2 TGTGCCAGCAGCTTAGGGACAGGGGGGAACACTGAAGCTTTCTTT CASSLGTGGNTEAFF
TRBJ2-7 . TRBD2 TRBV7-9 TGTGCCAGCAGCCCCGGACTAGCGGGGGTCTCCTACGAGCAGTACTTC CASSPGLAGVSYEQYF
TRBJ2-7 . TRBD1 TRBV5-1 TGCGCCAGCAGCTTGGCGGACAGGGTTTCCTACGAGCAGTACTTC CASSLADRVSYEQYF
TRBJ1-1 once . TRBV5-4 TGTGCCAGCAGCTTGGCCGACAGATACTACACTGAAGCTTTCTTT CASSLADRYYTEAFF
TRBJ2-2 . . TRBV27 TGTGCCAGCACTACTCCGGCAAGCGGGGGGGAGCTGTTTTTT CASTTPASGGELFF
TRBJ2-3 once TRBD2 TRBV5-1 TGCGCCAGCAGACCACGGACTAGTCTTGCAGATACGCAGTATTTT CASRPRTSLADTQYF
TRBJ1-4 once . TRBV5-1 TGCGCCAGCAGCGTATGGGACATGGAGAATGAAAAACTGTTTTTT CASSVWDMENEKLFF
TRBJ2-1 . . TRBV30 TGTGCCTGGAGTGTACAGCAGGGTTCCTACAATGAGCAGTTCTTC CAWSVQQGSYNEQFF